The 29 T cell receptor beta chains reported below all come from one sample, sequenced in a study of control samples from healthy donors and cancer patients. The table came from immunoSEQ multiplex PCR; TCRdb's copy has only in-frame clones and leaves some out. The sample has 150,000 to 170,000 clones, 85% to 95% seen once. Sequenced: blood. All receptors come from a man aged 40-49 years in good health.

The CDR3 DNA reads as TGCGCCAGCAGCCGGGGGGTGTTCGCGGACACCGGGGAGCTGTTTTTT. Protein: CASSRGVFADTGELFF. This chain links TRBV5-1 with TRBJ2-2; 7 bases match TRBD2. Germline-derived CDR1 and CDR2 are SGHRS and YFSETQ. CDR3 length equals 16 residues. The V gene end was trimmed by 4 bases and the J gene end by 3 bases; junction bases not matched to a gene: 9.

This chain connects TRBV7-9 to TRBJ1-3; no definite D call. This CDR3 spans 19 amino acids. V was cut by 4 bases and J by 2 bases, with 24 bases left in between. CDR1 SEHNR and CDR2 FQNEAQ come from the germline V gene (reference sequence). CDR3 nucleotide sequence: TGTGCCAGCAGCTCCCGGAGCGTCCGCTACGCTCCCCCTGGAAACACCATATATTTT. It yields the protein CASSSRSVRYAPPGNTIYF.

Here the CDR3 DNA reads TGTGCCAGCAGTGAATCGGGGCACGCAAACACTGAAGCTTTCTTT. Translating it yields CASSESGHANTEAFF. The J gene is TRBJ1-1, the V gene TRBV2, with a weak D call TRBD1 (5 bases). The CDR3 contains 15 residues. The V end was cut by 2 bases, the J end by 2 bases, with 12 bases between. Per germline, CDR1 SNHLY and CDR2 FYNNEI.

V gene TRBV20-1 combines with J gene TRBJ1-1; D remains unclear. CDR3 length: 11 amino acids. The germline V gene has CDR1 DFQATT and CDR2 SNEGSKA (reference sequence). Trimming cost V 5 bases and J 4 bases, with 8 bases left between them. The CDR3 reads CSAVRGTEAFF. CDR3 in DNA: TGCAGTGCTGTCCGTGGCACTGAAGCTTTCTTT.

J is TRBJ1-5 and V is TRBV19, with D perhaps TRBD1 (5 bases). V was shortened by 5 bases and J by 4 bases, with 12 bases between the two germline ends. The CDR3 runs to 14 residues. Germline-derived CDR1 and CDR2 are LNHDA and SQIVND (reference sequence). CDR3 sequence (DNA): TGTGCCAGTAGTTGGGGGGTAACAAATCAGCCCCAGCATTTT. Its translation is CASSWGVTNQPQHF.

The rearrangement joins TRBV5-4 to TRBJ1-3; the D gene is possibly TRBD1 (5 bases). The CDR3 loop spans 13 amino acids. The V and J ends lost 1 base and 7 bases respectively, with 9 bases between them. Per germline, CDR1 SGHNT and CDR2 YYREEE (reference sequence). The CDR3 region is CASSLRGDNTIYF. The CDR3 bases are TGTGCCAGCAGCTTGCGGGGGGACAACACCATATATTTT.

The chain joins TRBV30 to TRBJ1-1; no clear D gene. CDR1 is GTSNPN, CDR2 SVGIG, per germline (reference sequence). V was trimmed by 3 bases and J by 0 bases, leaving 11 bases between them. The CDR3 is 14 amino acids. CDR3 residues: CAWRADGMNTEAFF. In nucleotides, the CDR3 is TGTGCCTGGAGGGCGGACGGGATGAACACTGAAGCTTTCTTT.

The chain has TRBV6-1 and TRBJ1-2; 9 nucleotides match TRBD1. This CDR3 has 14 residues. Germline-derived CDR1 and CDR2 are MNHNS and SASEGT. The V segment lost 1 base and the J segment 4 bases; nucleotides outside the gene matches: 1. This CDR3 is CASSEGGQGYGYTF. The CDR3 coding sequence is TGTGCCAGCAGTGAAGGGGGACAGGGCTATGGCTACACCTTC.

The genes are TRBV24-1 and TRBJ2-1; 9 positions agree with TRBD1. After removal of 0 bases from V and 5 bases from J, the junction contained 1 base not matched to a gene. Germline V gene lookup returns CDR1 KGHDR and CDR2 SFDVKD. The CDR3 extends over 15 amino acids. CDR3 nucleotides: TGTGCCACCAGTGATTTGGGGACAGGGAACAATGAGCAGTTCTTC. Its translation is CATSDLGTGNNEQFF.

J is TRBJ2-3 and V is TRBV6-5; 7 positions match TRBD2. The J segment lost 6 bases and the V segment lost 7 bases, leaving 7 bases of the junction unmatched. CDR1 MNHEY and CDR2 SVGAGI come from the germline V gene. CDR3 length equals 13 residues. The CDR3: CASTLMRGDTQYF. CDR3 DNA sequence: TGTGCCAGCACCCTAATGCGGGGGGATACGCAGTATTTT.

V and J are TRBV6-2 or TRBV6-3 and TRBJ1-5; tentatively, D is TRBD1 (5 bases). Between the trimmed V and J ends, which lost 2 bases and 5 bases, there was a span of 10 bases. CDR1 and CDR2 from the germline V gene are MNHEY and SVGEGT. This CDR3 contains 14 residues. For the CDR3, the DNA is TGTGCCAGCAGTTACGCCAGGGTTGATCAGCCCCAGCATTTT. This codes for CASSYARVDQPQHF.

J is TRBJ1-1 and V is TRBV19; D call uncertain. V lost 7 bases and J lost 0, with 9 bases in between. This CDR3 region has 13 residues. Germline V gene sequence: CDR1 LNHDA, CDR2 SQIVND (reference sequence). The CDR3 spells CASNVALNTEAFF. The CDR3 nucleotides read TGTGCCAGTAATGTAGCCTTGAACACTGAAGCTTTCTTT.

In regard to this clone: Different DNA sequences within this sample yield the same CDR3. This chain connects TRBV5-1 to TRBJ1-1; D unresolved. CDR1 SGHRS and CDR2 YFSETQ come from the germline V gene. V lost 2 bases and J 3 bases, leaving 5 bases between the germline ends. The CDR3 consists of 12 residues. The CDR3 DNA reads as TGCGCCAGCAGCTTTGGGGACACTGAAGCTTTCTTT. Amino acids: CASSFGDTEAFF.

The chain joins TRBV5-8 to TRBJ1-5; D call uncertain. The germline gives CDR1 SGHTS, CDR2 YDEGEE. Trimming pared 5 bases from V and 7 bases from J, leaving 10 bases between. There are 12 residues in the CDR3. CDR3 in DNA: TGTGCCAGCAGGCTTCTCCAGCAGCCCCAGCATTTT. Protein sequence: CASRLLQQPQHF.

CDR3 bases: TGTGCCATCAGTGGGGCCGGGCAGGGCTATGGCTACACCTTC. It codes for CAISGAGQGYGYTF. This rearrangement joins TRBV10-3 to TRBJ1-2; D may be TRBD1 (5 bases). Trimming removed 4 bases at V and 4 bases at J, with 13 bases between. CDR1 and CDR2 from the germline V gene are ENHRY and SYGVKD. This CDR3 spans 14 amino acids.

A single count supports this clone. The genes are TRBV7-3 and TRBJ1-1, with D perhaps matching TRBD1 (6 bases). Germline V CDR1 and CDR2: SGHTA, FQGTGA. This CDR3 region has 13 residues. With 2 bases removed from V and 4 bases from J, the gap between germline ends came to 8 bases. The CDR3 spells CASSLLGGTEAFF. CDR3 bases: TGTGCCAGCAGCTTACTAGGGGGCACTGAAGCTTTCTTT.

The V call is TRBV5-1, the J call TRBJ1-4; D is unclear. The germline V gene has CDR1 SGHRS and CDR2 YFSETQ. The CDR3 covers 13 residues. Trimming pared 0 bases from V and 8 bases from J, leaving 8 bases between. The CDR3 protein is CASSLEVDEKLFF. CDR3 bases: TGCGCCAGCAGCTTGGAGGTGGACGAAAAACTGTTTTTT.

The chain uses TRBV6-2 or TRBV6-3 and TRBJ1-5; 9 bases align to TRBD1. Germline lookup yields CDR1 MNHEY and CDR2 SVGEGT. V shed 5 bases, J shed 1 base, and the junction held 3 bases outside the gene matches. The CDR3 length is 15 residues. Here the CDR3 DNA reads TGTGCCAGCAGTACCGGGACAGGGAGCAATCAGCCCCAGCATTTT. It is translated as CASSTGTGSNQPQHF.

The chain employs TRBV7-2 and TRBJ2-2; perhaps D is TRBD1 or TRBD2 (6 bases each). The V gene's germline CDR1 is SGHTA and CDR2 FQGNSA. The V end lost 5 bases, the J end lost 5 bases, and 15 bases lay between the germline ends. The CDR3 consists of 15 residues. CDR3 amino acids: CASSQGGGRTGELFF. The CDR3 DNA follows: TGTGCCAGCAGCCAAGGAGGGGGGCGAACCGGGGAGCTGTTTTTT.

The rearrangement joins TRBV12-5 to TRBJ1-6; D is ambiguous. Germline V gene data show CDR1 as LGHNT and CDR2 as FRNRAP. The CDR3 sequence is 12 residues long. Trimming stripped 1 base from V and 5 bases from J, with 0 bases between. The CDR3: CASGLDNSPLHF. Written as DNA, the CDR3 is TGTGCTAGTGGTTTGGATAATTCACCCCTCCACTTT.

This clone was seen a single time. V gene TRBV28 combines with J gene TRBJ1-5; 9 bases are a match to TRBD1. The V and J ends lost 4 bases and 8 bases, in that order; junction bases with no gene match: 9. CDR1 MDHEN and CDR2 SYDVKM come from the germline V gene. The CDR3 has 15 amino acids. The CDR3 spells CASSSPGTGKEPQHF. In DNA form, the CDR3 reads TGTGCCAGCAGTTCTCCCGGGACAGGGAAGGAGCCCCAGCATTTT.

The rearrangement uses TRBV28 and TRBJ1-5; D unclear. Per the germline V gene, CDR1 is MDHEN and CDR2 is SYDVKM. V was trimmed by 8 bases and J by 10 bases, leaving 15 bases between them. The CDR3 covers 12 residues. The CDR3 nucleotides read TGTGCCAGCCACAGATTGGGTCATCCCCAGCATTTT. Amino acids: CASHRLGHPQHF.

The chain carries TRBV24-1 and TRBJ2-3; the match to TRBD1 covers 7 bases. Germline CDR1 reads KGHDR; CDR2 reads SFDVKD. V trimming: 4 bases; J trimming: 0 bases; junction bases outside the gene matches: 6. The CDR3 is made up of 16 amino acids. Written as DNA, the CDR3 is TGTGCCACCAGTGACCCCGGGACAGCTAGCACAGATACGCAGTATTTT. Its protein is CATSDPGTASTDTQYF.

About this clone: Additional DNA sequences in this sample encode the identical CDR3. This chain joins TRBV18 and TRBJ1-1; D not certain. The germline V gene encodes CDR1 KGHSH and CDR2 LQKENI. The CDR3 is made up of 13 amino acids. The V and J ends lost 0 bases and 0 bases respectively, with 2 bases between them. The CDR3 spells CASSPPLNTEAFF. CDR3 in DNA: TGTGCCAGCTCACCACCATTGAACACTGAAGCTTTCTTT. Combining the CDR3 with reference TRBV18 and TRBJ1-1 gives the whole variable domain NAGVMQNPRHLVRRRGQEARLRCSPMKGHSHVYWYRQLPEEGLKFMVYLQKENIIDESGMPKERFSAEFPKEGPSILRIQQVVRGDSAAYFCASSPPLNTEAFFGQGTRLTVV.

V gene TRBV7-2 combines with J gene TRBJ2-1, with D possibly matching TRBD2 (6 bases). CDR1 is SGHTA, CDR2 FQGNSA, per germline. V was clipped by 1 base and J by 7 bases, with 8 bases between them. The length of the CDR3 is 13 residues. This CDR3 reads CASSLGTMNEQFF. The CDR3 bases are TGTGCCAGCAGCTTAGGGACTATGAATGAGCAGTTCTTC.

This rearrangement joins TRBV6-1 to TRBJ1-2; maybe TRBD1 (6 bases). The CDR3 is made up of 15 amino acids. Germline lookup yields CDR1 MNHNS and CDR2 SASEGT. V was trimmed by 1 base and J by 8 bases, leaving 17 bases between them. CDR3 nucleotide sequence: TGTGCCAGCAGTGAAGTTACGAGGGGGACGTTAGGCTACACCTTC. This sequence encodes CASSEVTRGTLGYTF.

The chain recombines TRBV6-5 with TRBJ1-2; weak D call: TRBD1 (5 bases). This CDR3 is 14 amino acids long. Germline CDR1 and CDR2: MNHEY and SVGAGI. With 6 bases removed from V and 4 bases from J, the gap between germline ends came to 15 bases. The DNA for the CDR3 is TGTGCCAGCAGCCGGGGGGGTACCCTCTATGGCTACACCTTC. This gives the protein CASSRGGTLYGYTF.

The CDR3 protein is CATSITGGTEAFF. DNA for the CDR3: TGTGCCACCAGCATTACAGGGGGCACTGAAGCTTTCTTT. V is TRBV15 and J is TRBJ1-1, with TRBD1 matching 8 bases. The CDR3 is 13 amino acids. The V and J ends lost 4 bases and 4 bases, in that order; junction bases with no gene match: 2. The V gene's germline CDR1 is LNHNV and CDR2 YYDKDF (reference sequence).

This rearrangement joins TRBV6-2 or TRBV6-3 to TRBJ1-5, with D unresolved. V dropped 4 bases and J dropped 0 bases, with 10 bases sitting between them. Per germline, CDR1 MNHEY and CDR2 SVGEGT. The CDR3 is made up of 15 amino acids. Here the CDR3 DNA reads TGTGCCAGCAGTTTTGAAGAGTATAGCAATCAGCCCCAGCATTTT. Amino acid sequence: CASSFEEYSNQPQHF.